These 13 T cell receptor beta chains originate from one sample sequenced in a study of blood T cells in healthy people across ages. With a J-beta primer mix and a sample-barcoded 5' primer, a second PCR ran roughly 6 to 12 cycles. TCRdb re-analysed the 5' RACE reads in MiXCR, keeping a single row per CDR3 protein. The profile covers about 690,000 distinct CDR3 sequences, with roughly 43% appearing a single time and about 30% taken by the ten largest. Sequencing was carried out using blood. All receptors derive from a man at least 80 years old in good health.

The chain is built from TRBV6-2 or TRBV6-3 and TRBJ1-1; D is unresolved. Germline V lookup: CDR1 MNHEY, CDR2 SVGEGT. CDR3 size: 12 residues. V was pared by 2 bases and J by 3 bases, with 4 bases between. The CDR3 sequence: CASSYPDTEAFF. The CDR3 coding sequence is TGTGCCAGCAGTTACCCTGACACTGAAGCTTTCTTT.

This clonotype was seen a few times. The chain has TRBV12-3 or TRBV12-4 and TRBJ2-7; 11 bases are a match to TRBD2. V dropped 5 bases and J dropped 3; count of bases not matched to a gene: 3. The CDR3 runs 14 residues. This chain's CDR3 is CASSTTSGGYEQYF. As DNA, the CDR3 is TGTGCCAGCAGTACCACTAGCGGGGGCTACGAGCAGTACTTC.

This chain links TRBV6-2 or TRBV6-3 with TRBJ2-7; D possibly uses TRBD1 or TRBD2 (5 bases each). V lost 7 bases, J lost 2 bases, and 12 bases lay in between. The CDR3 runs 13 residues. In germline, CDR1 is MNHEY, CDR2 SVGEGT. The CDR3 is CASNRDGTYEQYF. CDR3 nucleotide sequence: TGTGCCAGCAACCGGGACGGTACCTACGAGCAGTACTTC.

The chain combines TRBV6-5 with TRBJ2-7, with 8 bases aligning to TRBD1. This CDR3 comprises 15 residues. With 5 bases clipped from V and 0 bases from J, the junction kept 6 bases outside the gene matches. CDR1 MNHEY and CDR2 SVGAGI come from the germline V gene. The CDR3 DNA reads TGTGCCAGCAGTCGTAATGGACAGGGCTCCTACGAGCAGTACTTC. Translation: CASSRNGQGSYEQYF.

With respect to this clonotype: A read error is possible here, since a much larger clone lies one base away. As DNA, the CDR3 is TGTGCCACCAGTACGAGCGCGAGCTCCTACAATGAGCAGTTCTTC. The encoded protein is CATSTSASSYNEQFF. The chain has TRBV24-1 and TRBJ2-1; D remains unclear. Germline values: CDR1 KGHDR, CDR2 SFDVKD. The CDR3 totals 15 residues. V dropped 6 bases and J dropped 0 bases, with 11 bases sitting between them.

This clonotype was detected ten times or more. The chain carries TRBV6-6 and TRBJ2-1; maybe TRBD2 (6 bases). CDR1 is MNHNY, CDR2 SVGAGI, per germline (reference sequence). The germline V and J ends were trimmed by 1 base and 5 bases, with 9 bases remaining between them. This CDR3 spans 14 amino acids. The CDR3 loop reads CASSYLREDNEQFF. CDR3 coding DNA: TGTGCCAGCAGTTACTTAAGGGAGGACAATGAGCAGTTCTTC.

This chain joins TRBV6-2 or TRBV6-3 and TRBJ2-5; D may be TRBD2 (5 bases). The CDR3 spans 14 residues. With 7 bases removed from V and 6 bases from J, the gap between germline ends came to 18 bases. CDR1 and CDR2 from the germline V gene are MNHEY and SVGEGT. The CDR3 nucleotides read TGTGCCAGCAACTCCAGCAGCGGCGGTCAGACCCAGTACTTC. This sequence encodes CASNSSSGGQTQYF.

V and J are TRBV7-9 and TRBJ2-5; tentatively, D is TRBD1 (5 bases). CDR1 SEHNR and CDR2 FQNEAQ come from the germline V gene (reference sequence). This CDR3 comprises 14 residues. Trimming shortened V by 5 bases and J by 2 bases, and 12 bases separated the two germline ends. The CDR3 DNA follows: TGTGCCAGCAGCCCTGGGGCAGCTCAAGAGACCCAGTACTTC. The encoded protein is CASSPGAAQETQYF.

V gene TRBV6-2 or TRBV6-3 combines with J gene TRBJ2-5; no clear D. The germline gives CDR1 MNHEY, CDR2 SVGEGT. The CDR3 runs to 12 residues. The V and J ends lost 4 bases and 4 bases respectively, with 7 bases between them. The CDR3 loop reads CASSWVGETQYF. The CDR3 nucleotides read TGTGCCAGCAGTTGGGTCGGAGAGACCCAGTACTTC.

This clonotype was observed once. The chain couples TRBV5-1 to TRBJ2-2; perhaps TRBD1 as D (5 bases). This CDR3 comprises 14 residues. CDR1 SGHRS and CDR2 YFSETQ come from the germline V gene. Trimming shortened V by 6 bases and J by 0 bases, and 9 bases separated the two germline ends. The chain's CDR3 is CASTRQTNTGELFF. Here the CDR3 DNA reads TGCGCCAGCACGAGACAGACGAACACCGGGGAGCTGTTTTTT.

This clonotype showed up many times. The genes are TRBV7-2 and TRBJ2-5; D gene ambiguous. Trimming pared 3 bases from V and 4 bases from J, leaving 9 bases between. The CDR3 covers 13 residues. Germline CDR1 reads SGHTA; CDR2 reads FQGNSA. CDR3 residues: CASSFRWGETQYF. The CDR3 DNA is TGTGCCAGCAGCTTTAGGTGGGGAGAGACCCAGTACTTC.

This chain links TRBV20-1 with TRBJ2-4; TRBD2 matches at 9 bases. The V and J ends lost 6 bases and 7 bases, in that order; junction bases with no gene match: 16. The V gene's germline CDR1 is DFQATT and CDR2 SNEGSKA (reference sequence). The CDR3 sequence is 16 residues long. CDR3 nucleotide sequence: TGCAGTGCCGGAGAGAGGAAGCGGGGGGATAAGAACATTCAGTACTTC. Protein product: CSAGERKRGDKNIQYF.

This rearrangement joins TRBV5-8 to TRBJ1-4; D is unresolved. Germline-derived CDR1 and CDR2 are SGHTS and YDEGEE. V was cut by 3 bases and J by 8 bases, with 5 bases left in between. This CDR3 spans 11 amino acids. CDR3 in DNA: TGTGCCAGCAGCTGGCGGGAAAAACTGTTTTTT. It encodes CASSWREKLFF.